The next 10 T cell receptor beta chains were all read from a single sample in a study of cytomegalovirus exposure and HLA in healthy donors. A multiplex PCR was run with 60 Vbeta primers and 13 Jbeta primers. Profiled with immunoSEQ multiplex PCR; TCRdb holds only in-frame clones, not every one. The top ten clones hold 30% of a sample with 120,000 or so clones, approximately 76% of them seen once. Sequencing was carried out using PBMCs. These receptors were taken from a man between 60 and 70 years old in good health and CMV-seropositive.

The rearrangement links TRBV20-1 to TRBJ1-1, with 7 bases aligning to TRBD1. V lost 4 bases and J lost 6; bases outside the gene matches: 2. The CDR3 has 11 residues. Germline loops: CDR1 DFQATT, CDR2 SNEGSKA (reference sequence). CDR3 nucleotides: TGCAGTGCTATCGACAGGGCTGAAGCTTTCTTT. This sequence encodes CSAIDRAEAFF.

The rearrangement joins TRBV19 to TRBJ1-5, with D perhaps matching TRBD1 (5 bases). CDR1 is LNHDA, CDR2 SQIVND, per germline (reference sequence). This CDR3 has 14 amino acids. V was clipped by 6 bases and J by 3 bases, with 12 bases between them. The CDR3 loop reads CASRMAGVNQPQHF. The CDR3 region has the DNA TGTGCCAGTAGAATGGCGGGGGTCAATCAGCCCCAGCATTTT.

This clone was recorded a few times. The rearrangement links TRBV20-1 to TRBJ1-1; tentative D call: TRBD1 (5 bases). Germline CDR1 and CDR2: DFQATT and SNEGSKA (reference sequence). The length of the CDR3 is 11 residues. The V and J ends lost 3 bases and 11 bases respectively, with 13 bases between them. CDR3 protein: CSASRGEEAFF. The CDR3 DNA reads as TGCAGTGCTAGTAGGGGCGAGGAGGCTTTCTTT.

This clone has just a few counts. This chain links TRBV7-9 with TRBJ1-1; TRBD1 aligns across 11 bases. With 3 bases clipped from V and 0 bases from J, the junction kept 6 bases outside the gene matches. CDR3 length: 17 residues. In germline, CDR1 is SEHNR, CDR2 FQNEAQ (reference sequence). In DNA form, the CDR3 reads TGTGCCAGCAGCTTTAGGACAGGGGGCGAGGTGAACACTGAAGCTTTCTTT. Protein: CASSFRTGGEVNTEAFF.

The chain combines TRBV14 with TRBJ1-5; 7 nucleotides align to TRBD1. CDR1 is SGHDN, CDR2 FVKESK, per germline. The CDR3 spans 14 residues. After removal of 2 bases from V and 4 bases from J, the junction contained 2 bases not matched to a gene. The CDR3: CASSQWGQNQPQHF. DNA for the CDR3: TGTGCCAGCAGCCAATGGGGACAGAATCAGCCCCAGCATTTT.

The CDR3 loop reads CASSLDRAEYYGYTF. The CDR3 coding sequence is TGTGCCAGCAGCTTAGATCGTGCAGAATACTATGGCTACACCTTC. The J gene is TRBJ1-2, the V gene TRBV11-2; no clear D gene. Germline V gene sequence: CDR1 SGHAT, CDR2 FQNNGV. V lost 0 bases and J lost 3, with 11 bases in between. The CDR3 sequence is 15 residues long.

This clone occurred once. The chain is built from TRBV21-1 and TRBJ2-1; TRBD1 is the table's D call and was not checked against the DNA. TRBV21-1 counts as a pseudogene. This CDR3 has 18 residues. The CDR3 spells CASSKGDLGQRVYNEQFF. Written as DNA, the CDR3 is TGTGCCAGCAGCAAAGGTGATTTGGGACAGAGGGTCTACAATGAGCAGTTCTTC.

This clone was counted a few times. The rearrangement uses TRBV14 and TRBJ2-7; possibly TRBD1 for D (7 bases). Per the germline V gene, CDR1 is SGHDN and CDR2 is FVKESK. There are 13 residues in the CDR3. Trimming took 4 bases from V and 6 from J, leaving 13 bases between them. The CDR3 DNA is TGTGCCAGCAGCCTTTCTCAGGGGGGCGAGCAGTACTTC. It specifies CASSLSQGGEQYF.

CDR3 nucleotides: TGTGCCAGTTACCGGGGGGACACTGAAGCTTTCTTT. Its protein product is CASYRGDTEAFF. The J gene is TRBJ1-1, the V gene TRBV2, with D possibly being TRBD1 (5 bases). The CDR3 has 12 amino acids. The V end was cut by 9 bases, the J end by 3 bases, with 11 bases between. Germline V lookup: CDR1 SNHLY, CDR2 FYNNEI.

The J gene is TRBJ1-6, the V gene TRBV18, with unresolved D. Germline V gene sequence: CDR1 KGHSH, CDR2 LQKENI. This CDR3 contains 16 residues. The V and J ends lost 0 bases and 1 base respectively, with 7 bases between them. The CDR3 DNA sequence: TGTGCCAGCTCACCACCCGGGGTATCCTATAATTCACCCCTCCACTTT. Amino acid sequence: CASSPPGVSYNSPLHF.